This T cell receptor beta chain was identified in a study of regulatory T cells in long-lasting Graves disease. Time point given: persistent/refractory GD, antithyroid drugs over 5 years with positive TRAb. The authors made the TCR library using RNA they extracted from PBMCs. This clonotype has a count of ten or more. The CDR3 totals 12 residues. V was clipped by 4 bases and J by 5 bases, with 8 bases between them. Germline lookup yields CDR1 MNHEY and CDR2 SVGEGT. Libraries of TCR beta came from iRepertoire HTBI primers plus Arm-PCR of CDR3 regions. TCRdb used MiXCR to reprocess the multiplex PCR reads, holding one entry per CDR3 protein. Of approximately 500,000 distinct CDR3 sequences listed, 20% to 25% are singletons.

The rearrangement uses TRBV6-2 or TRBV6-3 and TRBJ2-5; no firm D call. The sequence was obtained from a female donor with Graves disease. This specimen was peripheral blood mononuclear cells (PBMCs), taken when the disease was refractory, from a patient treated with antithyroid drugs. The CDR3: CASSLSMETQYF. The CDR3, as DNA: TGTGCCAGCAGTTTAAGCATGGAGACCCAGTACTTC.